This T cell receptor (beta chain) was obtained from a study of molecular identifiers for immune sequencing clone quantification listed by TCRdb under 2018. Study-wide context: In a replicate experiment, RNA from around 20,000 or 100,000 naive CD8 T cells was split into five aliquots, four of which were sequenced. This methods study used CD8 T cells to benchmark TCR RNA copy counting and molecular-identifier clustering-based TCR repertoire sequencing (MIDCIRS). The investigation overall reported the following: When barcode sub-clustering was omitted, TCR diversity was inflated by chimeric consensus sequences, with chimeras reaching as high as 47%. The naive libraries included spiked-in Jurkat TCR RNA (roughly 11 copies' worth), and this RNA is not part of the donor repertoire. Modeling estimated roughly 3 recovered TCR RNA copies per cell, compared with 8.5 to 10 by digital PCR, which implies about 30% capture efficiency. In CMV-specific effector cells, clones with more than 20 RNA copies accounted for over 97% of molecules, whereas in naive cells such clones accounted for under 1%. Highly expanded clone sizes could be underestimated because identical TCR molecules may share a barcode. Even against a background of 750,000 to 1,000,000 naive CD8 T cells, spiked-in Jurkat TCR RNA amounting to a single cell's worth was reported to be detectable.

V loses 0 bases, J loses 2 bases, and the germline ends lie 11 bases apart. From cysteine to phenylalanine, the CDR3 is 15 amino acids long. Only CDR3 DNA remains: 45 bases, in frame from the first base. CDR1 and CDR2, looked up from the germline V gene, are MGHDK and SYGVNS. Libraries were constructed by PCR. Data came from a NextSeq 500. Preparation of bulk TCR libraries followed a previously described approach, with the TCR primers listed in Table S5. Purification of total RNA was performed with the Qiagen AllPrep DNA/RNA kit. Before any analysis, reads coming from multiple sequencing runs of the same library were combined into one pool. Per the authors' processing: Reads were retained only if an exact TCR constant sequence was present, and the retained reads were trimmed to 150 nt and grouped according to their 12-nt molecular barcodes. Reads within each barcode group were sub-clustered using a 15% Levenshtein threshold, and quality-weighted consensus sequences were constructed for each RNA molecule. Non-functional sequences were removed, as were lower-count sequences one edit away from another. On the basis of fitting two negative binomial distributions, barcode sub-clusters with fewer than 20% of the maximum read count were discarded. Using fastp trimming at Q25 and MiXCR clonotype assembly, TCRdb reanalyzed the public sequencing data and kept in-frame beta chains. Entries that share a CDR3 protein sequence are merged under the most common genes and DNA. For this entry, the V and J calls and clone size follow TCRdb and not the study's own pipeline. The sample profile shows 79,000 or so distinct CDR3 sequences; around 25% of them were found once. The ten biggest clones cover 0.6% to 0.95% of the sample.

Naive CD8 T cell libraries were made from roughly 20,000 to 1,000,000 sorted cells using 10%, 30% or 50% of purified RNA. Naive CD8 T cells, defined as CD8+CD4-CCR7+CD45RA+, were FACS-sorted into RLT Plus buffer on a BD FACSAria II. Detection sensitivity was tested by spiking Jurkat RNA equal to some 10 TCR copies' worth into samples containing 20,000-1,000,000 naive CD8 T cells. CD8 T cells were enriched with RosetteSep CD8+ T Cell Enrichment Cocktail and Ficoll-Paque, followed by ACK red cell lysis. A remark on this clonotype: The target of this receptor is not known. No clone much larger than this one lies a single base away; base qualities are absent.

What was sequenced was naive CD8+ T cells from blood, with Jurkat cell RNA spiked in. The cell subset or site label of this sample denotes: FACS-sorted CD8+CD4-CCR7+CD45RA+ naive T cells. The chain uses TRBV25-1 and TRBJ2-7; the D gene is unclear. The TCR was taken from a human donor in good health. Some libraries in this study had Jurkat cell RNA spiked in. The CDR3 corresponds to CASSEYGYEAYEQYF. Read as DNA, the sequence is TGTGCCAGCAGTGAATACGGCTATGAGGCCTACGAGCAGTACTTC.